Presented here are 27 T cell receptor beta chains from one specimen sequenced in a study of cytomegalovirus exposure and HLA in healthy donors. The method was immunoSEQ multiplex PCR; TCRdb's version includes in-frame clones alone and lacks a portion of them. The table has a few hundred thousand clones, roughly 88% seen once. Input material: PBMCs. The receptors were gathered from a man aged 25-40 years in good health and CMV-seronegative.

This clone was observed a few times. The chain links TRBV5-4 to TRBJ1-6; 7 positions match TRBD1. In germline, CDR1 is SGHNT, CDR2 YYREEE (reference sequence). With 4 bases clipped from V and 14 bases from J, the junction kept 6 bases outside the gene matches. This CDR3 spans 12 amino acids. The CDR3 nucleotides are TGTGCCAGCAGCGCGGGGACAGAGGCCCTCCACTTT. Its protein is CASSAGTEALHF.

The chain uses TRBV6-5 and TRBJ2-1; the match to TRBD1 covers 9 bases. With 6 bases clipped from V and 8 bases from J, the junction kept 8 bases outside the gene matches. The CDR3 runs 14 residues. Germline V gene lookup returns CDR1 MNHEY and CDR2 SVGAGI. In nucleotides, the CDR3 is TGTGCCAGCAGAACCGGGACAGGGTCCGATGAGCAGTTCTTC. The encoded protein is CASRTGTGSDEQFF.

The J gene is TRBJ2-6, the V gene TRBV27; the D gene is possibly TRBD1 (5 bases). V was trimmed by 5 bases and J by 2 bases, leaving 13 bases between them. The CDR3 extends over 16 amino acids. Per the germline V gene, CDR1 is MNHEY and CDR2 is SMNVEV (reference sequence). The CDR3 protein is CASSPSVGPGANVLTF. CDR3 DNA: TGTGCCAGCAGTCCCTCCGTGGGGCCTGGGGCCAACGTCCTGACTTTC.

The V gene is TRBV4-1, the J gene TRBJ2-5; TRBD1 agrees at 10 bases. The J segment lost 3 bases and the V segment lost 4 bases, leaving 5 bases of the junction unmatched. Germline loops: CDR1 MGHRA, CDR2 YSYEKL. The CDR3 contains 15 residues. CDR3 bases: TGCGCCAGCAGCCGAGGGGGGACAGGGGAAGAGACCCAGTACTTC. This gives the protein CASSRGGTGEETQYF.

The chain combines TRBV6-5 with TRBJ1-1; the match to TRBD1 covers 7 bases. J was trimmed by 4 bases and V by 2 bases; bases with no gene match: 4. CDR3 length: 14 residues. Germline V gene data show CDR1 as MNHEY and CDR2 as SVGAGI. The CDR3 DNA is TGTGCCAGCAGTTACCTTACAGGGGCCACTGAAGCTTTCTTT. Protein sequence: CASSYLTGATEAFF.

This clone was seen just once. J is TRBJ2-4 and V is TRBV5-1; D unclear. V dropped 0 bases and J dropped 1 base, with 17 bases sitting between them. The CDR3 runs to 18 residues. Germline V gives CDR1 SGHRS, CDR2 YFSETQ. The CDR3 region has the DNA TGCGCCAGCAGCTTGGCCATCGCAGGTGTCGCGGCCAAAAACATTCAGTACTTC. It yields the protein CASSLAIAGVAAKNIQYF. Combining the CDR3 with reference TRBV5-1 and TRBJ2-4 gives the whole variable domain KAGVTQTPRYLIKTRGQQVTLSCSPISGHRSVSWYQQTPGQGLQFLFEYFSETQRNKGNFPGRFSGRQFSNSRSEMNVSTLELGDSALYLCASSLAIAGVAAKNIQYFGAGTRLSVL.

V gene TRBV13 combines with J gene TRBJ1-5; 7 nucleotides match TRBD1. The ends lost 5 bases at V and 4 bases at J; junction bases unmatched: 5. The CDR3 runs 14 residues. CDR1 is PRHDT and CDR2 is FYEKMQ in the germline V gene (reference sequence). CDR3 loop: CASSQNRGNQPQHF. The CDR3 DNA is TGTGCCAGCAGCCAAAACAGGGGAAATCAGCCCCAGCATTTT.

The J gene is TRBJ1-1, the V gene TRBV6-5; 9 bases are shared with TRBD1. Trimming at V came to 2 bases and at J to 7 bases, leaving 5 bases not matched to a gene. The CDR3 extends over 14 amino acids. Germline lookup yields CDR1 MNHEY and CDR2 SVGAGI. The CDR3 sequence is CASSYDRGTVEAFF. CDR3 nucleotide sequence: TGTGCCAGCAGTTACGACAGGGGGACGGTTGAAGCTTTCTTT.

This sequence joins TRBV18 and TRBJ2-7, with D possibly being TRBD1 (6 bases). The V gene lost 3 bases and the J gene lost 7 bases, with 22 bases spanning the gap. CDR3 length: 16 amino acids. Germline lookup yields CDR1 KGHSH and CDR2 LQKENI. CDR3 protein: CASSPRSGAGVWEQYF. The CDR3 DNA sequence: TGTGCCAGCTCACCCAGAAGTGGAGCAGGGGTGTGGGAGCAGTACTTC.

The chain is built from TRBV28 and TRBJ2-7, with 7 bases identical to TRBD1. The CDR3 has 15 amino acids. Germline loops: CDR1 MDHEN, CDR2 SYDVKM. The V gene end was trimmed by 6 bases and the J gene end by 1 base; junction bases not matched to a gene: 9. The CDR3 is CASRSRQGISYEQYF. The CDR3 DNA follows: TGTGCCAGCAGATCAAGACAGGGAATATCCTACGAGCAGTACTTC.

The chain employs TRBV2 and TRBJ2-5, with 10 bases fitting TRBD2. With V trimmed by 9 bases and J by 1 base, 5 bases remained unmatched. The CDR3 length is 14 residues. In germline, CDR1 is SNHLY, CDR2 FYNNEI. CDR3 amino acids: CASDLAGVQETQYF. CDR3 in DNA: TGTGCCAGTGATCTAGCGGGGGTCCAAGAGACCCAGTACTTC.

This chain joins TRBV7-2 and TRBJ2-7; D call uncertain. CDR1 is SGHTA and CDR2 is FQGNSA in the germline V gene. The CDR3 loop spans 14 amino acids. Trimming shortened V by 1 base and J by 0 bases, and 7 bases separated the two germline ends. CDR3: CASSLGAYSYEQYF. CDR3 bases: TGTGCCAGCAGCTTAGGGGCATACTCCTACGAGCAGTACTTC.

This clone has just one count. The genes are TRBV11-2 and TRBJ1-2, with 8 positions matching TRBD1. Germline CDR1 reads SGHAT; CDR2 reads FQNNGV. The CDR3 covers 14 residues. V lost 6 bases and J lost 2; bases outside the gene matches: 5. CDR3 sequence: CASRRDRSNYGYTF. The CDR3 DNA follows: TGTGCCAGCAGGAGGGACAGGAGCAACTATGGCTACACCTTC.

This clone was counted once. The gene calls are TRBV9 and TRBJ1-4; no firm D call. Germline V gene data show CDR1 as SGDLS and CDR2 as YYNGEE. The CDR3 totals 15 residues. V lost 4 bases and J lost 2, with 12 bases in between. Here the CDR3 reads CASSPRQNTNEKLFF. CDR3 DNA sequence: TGTGCCAGCAGCCCCCGCCAGAACACTAATGAAAAACTGTTTTTT.

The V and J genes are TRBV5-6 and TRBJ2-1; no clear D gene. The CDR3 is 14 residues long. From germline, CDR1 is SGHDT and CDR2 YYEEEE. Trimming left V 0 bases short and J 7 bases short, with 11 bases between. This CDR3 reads CASSLGHSTNEQFF. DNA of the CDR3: TGTGCCAGCAGCTTGGGGCACAGCACAAATGAGCAGTTCTTC.

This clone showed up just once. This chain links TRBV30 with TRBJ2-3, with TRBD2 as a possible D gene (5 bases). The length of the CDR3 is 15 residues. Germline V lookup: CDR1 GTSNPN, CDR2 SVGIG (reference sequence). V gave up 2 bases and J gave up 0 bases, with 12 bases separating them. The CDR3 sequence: CAWSSGSASTDTQYF. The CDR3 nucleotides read TGTGCCTGGAGTTCGGGGTCCGCTAGCACAGATACGCAGTATTTT.

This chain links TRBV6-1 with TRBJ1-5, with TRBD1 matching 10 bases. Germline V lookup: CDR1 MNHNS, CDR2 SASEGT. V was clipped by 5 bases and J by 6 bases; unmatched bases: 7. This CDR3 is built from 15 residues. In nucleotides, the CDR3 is TGTGCCAGCAGTCCGACAGGGGGCAGGAGTCAGCCCCAGCATTTT. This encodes CASSPTGGRSQPQHF.

The CDR3 loop is CSVYLVSQSGTQYF. DNA for the CDR3: TGCAGCGTTTACCTAGTATCGCAATCTGGGACCCAGTACTTC. The chain has TRBV29-1 and TRBJ2-5; the D is unclear. Trimming removed 5 bases at V and 7 bases at J, with 20 bases between. The CDR3 totals 14 residues. Germline V gene data show CDR1 as SQVTM and CDR2 as ANQGSEA. Full variable domain (rest looked up from reference TRBV29-1 and TRBJ2-5): SAVISQKPSRDICQRGTSLTIQCQVDSQVTMMFWYRQQPGQSLTLIATANQGSEATYESGFVIDKFPISRPNLTFSTLTVSNMSPEDSSIYLCSVYLVSQSGTQYFGPGTRLLVL.

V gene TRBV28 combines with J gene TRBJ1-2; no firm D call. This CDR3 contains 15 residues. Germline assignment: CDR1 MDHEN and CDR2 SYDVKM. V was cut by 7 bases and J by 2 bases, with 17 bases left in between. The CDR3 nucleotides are TGTGCCAGCACCTCTTACCGGGAGGTGAACTATGGCTACACCTTC. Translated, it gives CASTSYREVNYGYTF.

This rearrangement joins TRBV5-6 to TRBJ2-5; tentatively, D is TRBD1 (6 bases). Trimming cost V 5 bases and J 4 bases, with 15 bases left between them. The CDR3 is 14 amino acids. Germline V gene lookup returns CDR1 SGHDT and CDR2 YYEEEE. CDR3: CASRGTGQGETQYF. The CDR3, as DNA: TGTGCCAGCAGGGGTACAGGGCAGGGAGAGACCCAGTACTTC.

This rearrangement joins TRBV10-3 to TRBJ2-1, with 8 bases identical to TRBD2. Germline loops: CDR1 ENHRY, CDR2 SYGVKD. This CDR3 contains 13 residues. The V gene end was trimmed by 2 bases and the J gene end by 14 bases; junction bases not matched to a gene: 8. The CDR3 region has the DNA TGTGCCATCAGTGAGCCCGGGGGGGACCCAGAGTTCTTC. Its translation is CAISEPGGDPEFF.

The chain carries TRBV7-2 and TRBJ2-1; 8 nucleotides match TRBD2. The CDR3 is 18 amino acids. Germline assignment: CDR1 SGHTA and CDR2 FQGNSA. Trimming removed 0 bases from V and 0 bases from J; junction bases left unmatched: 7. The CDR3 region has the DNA TGTGCCAGCAGCTTAGCAACGGGGCGGGGGGCCTCCTACAATGAGCAGTTCTTC. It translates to CASSLATGRGASYNEQFF.

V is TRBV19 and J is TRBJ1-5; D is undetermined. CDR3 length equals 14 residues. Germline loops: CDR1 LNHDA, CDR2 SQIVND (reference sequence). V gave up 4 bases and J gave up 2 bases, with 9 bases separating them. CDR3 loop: CASSTKIGNQPQHF. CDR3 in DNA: TGTGCCAGTAGTACGAAGATAGGCAATCAGCCCCAGCATTTT.

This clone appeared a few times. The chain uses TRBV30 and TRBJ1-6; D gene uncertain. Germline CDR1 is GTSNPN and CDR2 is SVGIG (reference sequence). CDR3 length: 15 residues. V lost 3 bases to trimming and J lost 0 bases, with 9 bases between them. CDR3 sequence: CAWSVRLSYNSPLHF. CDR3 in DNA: TGTGCCTGGAGCGTCAGGCTCTCCTATAATTCACCCCTCCACTTT.

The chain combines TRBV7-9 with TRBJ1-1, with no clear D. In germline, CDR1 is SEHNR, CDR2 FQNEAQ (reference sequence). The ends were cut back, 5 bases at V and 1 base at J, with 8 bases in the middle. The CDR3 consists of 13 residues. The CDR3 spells CASSLGENTEAFF. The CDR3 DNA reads TGTGCCAGCAGCCTCGGGGAGAACACTGAAGCTTTCTTT. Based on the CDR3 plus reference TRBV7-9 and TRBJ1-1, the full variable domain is DTGVSQNPRHKITKRGQNVTFRCDPISEHNRLYWYRQTLGQGPEFLTYFQNEAQLEKSRLLSDRFSAERPKGSFSTLEIQRTEQGDSAMYLCASSLGENTEAFFGQGTRLTVV.

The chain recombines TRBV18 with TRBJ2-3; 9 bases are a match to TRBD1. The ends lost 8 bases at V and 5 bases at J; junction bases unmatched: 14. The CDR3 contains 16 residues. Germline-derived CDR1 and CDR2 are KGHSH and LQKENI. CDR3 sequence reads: CASAGPGQGVEDTQYF. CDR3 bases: TGTGCCAGCGCCGGTCCGGGACAGGGTGTTGAAGATACGCAGTATTTT.

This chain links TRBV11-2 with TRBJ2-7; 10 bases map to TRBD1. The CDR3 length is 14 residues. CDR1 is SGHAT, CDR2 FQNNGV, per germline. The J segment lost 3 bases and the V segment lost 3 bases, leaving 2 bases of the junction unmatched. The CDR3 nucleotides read TGTGCCAGCAGCTTCGGGACAGGGGACTACGAGCAGTACTTC. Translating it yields CASSFGTGDYEQYF.